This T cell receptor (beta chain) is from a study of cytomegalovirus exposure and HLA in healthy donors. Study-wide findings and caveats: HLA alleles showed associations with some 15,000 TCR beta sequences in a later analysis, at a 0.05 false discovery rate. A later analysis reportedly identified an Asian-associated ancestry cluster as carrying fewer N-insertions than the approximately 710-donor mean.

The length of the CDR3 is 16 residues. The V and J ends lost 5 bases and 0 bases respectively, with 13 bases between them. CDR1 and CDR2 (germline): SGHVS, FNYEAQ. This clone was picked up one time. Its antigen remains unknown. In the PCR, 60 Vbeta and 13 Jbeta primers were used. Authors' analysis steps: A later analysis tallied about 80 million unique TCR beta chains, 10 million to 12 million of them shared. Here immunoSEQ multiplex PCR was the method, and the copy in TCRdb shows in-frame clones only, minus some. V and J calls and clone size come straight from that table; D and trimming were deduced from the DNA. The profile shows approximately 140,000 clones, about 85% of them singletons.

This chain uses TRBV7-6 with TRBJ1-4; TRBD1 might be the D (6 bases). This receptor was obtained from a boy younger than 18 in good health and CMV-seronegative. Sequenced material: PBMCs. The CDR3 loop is CASSPVGATTNEKLFF. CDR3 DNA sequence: TGTGCCAGCAGCCCCGTGGGGGCGACAACTAATGAAAAACTGTTTTTT.